These 10 T cell receptor beta chains came from one sample sequenced in a study of spatial heterogeneity in lung cancer. As to time point: blood at routine non-recurrence follow-up after resection. TCRdb reprocessed the 5' RACE reads via MiXCR and lists one record per CDR3 protein. The sample contains around 2,400 distinct CDR3 sequences, more than 45% of which appear only once. This sample comprised PBMCs, obtained at follow-up. The receptor source for this set is a female donor with early-stage non-small cell lung cancer.

In the case of this clonotype: Little can be read into the size of this beta chain, an off-target read in a library designed for alpha chains. V is TRBV11-2 and J is TRBJ1-6; TRBD1 might be the D (5 bases). The V and J ends lost 0 bases and 8 bases respectively, with 11 bases between them. Germline assignment: CDR1 SGHAT and CDR2 FQNNGV. The CDR3 has 15 residues. The CDR3 reads CASSLDGGGHSPLHF. DNA for the CDR3: TGTGCCAGCAGCTTAGATGGGGGAGGTCATTCACCCCTCCACTTT. Using reference TRBV11-2 and TRBJ1-6 for the parts outside the CDR3, the full variable domain is EAGVAQSPRYKIIEKRQSVAFWCNPISGHATLYWYQQILGQGPKLLIQFQNNGVVDDSQLPKDRFSAERLKGVDSTLKIQPAKLEDSAVYLCASSLDGGGHSPLHFGNGTRLTVT.

On this clonotype: For a library built for alpha chains, this beta chain is a stray read; little rests on its size. The rearrangement uses TRBV20-1 and TRBJ2-1; 10 nucleotides align to TRBD2. The junction had 1 base not matched to a gene; V was cut back by 1 base and J by 4 bases. This CDR3 has 14 residues. CDR1 DFQATT and CDR2 SNEGSKA come from the germline V gene (reference sequence). CDR3 sequence: CSARGTSGYNEQFF. The CDR3 DNA sequence: TGCAGTGCTAGAGGGACTAGCGGTTACAATGAGCAGTTCTTC.

This clonotype came up a few times. Found in a library prepared for alpha chains, this beta chain is an off-target read, and its abundance has little meaning. V is TRBV7-3 and J is TRBJ2-7; D is possibly TRBD1 or TRBD2 (5 bases each). Per the germline V gene, CDR1 is SGHTA and CDR2 is FQGTGA. Trimming pared 2 bases from V and 0 bases from J, leaving 11 bases between. The CDR3 consists of 15 residues. DNA of the CDR3: TGTGCCAGCAGCTTAGGGGCGGGTCCCTCCTACGAGCAGTACTTC. Amino acid sequence: CASSLGAGPSYEQYF. Full variable domain (rest looked up from reference TRBV7-3 and TRBJ2-7): GAGVSQTPSNKVTEKGKYVELRCDPISGHTALYWYRQSLGQGPEFLIYFQGTGAADDSGLPNDRFFAVRPEGSVSTLKIQRTERGDSAVYLCASSLGAGPSYEQYFGPGTRLTVT.

This clonotype was seen a single time. In a library made to pick up alpha chains, this beta chain is a stray read with a size that means little. This chain joins TRBV29-1 and TRBJ2-1; D possibly corresponds to TRBD2 (5 bases). From germline, CDR1 is SQVTM and CDR2 ANQGSEA. V lost 5 bases to trimming and J lost 8 bases, with 10 bases between them. This CDR3 region has 11 residues. Here the CDR3 reads CSVRASYEQFF. CDR3 coding DNA: TGCAGCGTTCGTGCTAGCTATGAGCAGTTCTTC.

This clonotype was observed a handful of times. This beta chain came through as a stray read in a library set up for alpha chains, and its size says little. J is TRBJ2-7 and V is TRBV5-1; TRBD2 is a possible D gene (6 bases). V was cut by 2 bases and J by 4 bases, with 10 bases left in between. CDR3 length: 13 residues. Germline CDR1 is SGHRS and CDR2 is YFSETQ. In DNA, the CDR3 is TGCGCCAGCAGCTTAGCGGGTTTATACGAGCAGTACTTC. This sequence encodes CASSLAGLYEQYF.

Concerning this clonotype itself: The library was built for alpha chains, so this beta chain is an off-target read and its size means little. The chain recombines TRBV20-1 with TRBJ2-5; no reliable D call. Germline V gene sequence: CDR1 DFQATT, CDR2 SNEGSKA (reference sequence). The CDR3 sequence is 16 residues long. Deletions cut 0 bases from V and 5 bases from J, with 19 bases between. CDR3 nucleotides: TGCAGTGCTAGAGATACCGCCCGTACCTTCTCGGAGACCCAGTACTTC. Translated, it gives CSARDTARTFSETQYF.

In the case of this clonotype: The germline gene is not matched at one end of the junction; a read error may be the cause. This beta chain lies outside the target of a library built for alpha chains; its clone size means little. V is TRBV7-7 and J is TRBJ2-5; 7 bases map to TRBD1. Germline assignment: CDR1 SSHAT and CDR2 FNYEAQ (reference sequence). There are 14 residues in the CDR3. CDR3: CASSLDRNQETQYF. DNA of the CDR3: TGTGCTAGCAGCCTGGACAGGAACCAAGAGACCCAGTACTTC.

A remark on this clonotype: The size of this beta chain means little, since it is a stray read in a library made for alpha chains. This chain uses TRBV7-2 with TRBJ2-1, with D perhaps TRBD1 or TRBD2 (5 bases each). CDR1 SGHTA and CDR2 FQGNSA come from the germline V gene. The V gene lost 3 bases and the J gene lost 10 bases, with 16 bases spanning the gap. The CDR3 runs 14 residues. CDR3 in amino acids: CASSFGTGTPEQFF. The CDR3 DNA reads TGTGCCAGCAGCTTCGGAACCGGGACCCCGGAGCAGTTCTTC.

This clonotype was counted a few times. A library prepared for alpha chains yielded this beta chain as an off-target read; its size is of little meaning. The CDR3 nucleotides are TGCGCCAGCAGATCGGAGACCCAGTACTTC. Translating it yields CASRSETQYF. The J gene is TRBJ2-5, the V gene TRBV5-1; D remains ambiguous. V was clipped by 5 bases and J by 5 bases, with 4 bases between them. CDR1 SGHRS and CDR2 YFSETQ come from the germline V gene. The CDR3 contains 10 residues.

This clonotype showed up just a few times. Because this beta chain is a stray read in a library intended to capture alpha chains, its abundance should not be given much weight. The rearrangement joins TRBV7-6 to TRBJ2-1; 9 bases align to TRBD1. CDR1 and CDR2 (germline): SGHVS, FNYEAQ. The CDR3 runs 16 residues. With V trimmed by 4 bases and J by 2 bases, 6 bases remained unmatched. The CDR3 loop reads CASSSRTGETYNEQFF. As DNA, the CDR3 is TGTGCCAGCAGCTCCCGGACAGGGGAGACCTACAATGAGCAGTTCTTC.